This T cell receptor beta chain was profiled in a study of blood T cell repertoires in COVID-19. Turning to the study itself: Samples of COVID-19 (acute and convalescent) were obtained from the United States, Italy and Spain. From T cells, B-cell-depleted T cells, or PBMCs came the material, which was cDNA or gDNA.

Per the germline V gene, CDR1 is SGHTA and CDR2 is FQGTGA. Between the trimmed V and J ends, which lost 0 bases and 4 bases, there was a span of 17 bases. The length of the CDR3 is 17 residues. In the original processing: Amplification with reference gene primers provided the estimates of nucleated cell counts. Clones were sequenced by immunoSEQ multiplex PCR, and TCRdb holds only the in-frame ones, with some missing. The D gene and trimming were derived from the DNA, and the V and J assignments and clone size from that table. The sample consists of around 250,000 clones, 85% to 90% of them appearing once.

The material sequenced was PBMCs or T cells enriched from blood (not recorded which). This sequence originates from a young woman with acute COVID-19. The chain employs TRBV7-3 and TRBJ2-3, with a tentative D call TRBD2 (5 bases). The CDR3 nucleotides are TGTGCCAGCAGCTTAACGGGCCTCCGGGATTACGCAGATACGCAGTATTTT. Amino acid sequence: CASSLTGLRDYADTQYF.